Reported below is one T cell receptor (beta chain). These data belong to a study of T cells in Graves' hyperthyroidism and ophthalmopathy. Amplified TCR beta CDR3 regions derived from RNA transcripts. During a first-round RT-PCR of the TCR CDR3, the HTBI primer set was used. TCRdb redid the calling of the multiplex PCR reads with MiXCR, one entry per CDR3 protein. The sample shows under 450,000 distinct CDR3 sequences, about 14% of them seen only once. Looked up from germline, CDR1 is LNHDA and CDR2 is SQIVND (reference sequence). V lost 4 bases and J lost 4; bases outside the gene matches: 8. The CDR3 extends over 15 amino acids.

The sample was blood. V usage is TRBV19 and J usage is TRBJ2-3; TRBD1 matches at 7 bases. The TCR sequence derives from a man aged 25 to 45 with Graves' hyperthyroidism that later progressed to Graves' ophthalmopathy. The CDR3 sequence: CASSTSRDSSDTQYF. DNA for the CDR3: TGTGCCAGTAGTACGTCCCGGGACAGCTCAGATACGCAGTATTTT.